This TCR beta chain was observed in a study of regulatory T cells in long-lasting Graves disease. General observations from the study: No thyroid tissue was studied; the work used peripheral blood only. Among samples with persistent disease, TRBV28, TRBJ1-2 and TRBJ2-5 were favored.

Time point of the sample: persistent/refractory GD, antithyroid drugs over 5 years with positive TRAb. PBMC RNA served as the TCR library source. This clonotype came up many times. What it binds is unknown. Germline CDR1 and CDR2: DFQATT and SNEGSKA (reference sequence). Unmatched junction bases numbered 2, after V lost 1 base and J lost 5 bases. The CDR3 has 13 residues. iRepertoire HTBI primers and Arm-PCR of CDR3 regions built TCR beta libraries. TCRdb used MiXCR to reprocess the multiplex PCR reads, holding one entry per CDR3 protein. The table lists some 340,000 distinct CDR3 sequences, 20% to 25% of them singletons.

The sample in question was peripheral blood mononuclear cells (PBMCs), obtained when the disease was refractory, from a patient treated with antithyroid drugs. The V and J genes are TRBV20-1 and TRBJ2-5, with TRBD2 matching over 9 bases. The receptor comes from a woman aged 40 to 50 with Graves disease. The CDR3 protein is CSARGTSDETQYF. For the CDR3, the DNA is TGCAGTGCTAGAGGGACTAGCGATGAGACCCAGTACTTC.